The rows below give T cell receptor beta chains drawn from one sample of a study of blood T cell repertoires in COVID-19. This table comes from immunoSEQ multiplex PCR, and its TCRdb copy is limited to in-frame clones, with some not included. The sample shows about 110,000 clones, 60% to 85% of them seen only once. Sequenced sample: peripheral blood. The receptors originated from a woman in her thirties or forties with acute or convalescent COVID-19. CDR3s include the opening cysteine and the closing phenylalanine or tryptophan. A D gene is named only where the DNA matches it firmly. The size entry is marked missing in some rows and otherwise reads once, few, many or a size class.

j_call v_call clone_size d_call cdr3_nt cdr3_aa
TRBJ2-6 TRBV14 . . TGTGCCAGCAGTTACTTGATCGGCTCTGGGGCCAACGTCCTGACTTTC CASSYLIGSGANVLTF
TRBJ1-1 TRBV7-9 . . TGTGCCAGCAGCTTAGGGAACAGGTACACTGAAGCTTTCTTT CASSLGNRYTEAFF
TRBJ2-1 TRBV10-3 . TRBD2 TGTGCCATCAGCGCGGGGGGTCGCTACAATGAGCAGTTCTTC CAISAGGRYNEQFF
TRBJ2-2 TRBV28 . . TGTGCCAGCAGTTTGGCCCGGGAGCTGTTTTTT CASSLARELFF
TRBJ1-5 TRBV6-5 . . TGTGCCAGCAGTACCCTGGGCGGGGGCAATCAGCCCCAGCATTTT CASSTLGGGNQPQHF
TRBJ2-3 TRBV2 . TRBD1 TGTGCCAGCAGTGATTCCGGGACAGGGGTTAGCACAGATACGCAGTATTTT CASSDSGTGVSTDTQYF
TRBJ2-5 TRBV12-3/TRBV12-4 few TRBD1 TGTGCCAGCAGTATTGCAGGGGGAAAGACCCAGTACTTC CASSIAGGKTQYF
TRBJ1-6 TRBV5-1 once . TGCGCCAGCAGCTTCGGCGGGGTCAATAATTCACCCCTCCACTTT CASSFGGVNNSPLHF
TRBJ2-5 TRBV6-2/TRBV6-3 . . TGTGCCAGCAGTTACTCCCGGACAAGCCAGGAGACCCAGTACTTC CASSYSRTSQETQYF
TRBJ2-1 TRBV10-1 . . TGCGCCAGCAGTGAGTCCCCCCTGGACTTCTTCTCCTACAATGAGCAGTTCTTC CASSESPLDFFSYNEQFF
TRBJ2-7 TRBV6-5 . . TGTGCCAGCAGCGGGATCTCCTACGAGCAGTACTTC CASSGISYEQYF
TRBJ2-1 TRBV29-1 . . TGCAGCGTTGTTGCGGGGTCGTACTACGGGGCCCTCGATGAGCAGTTCTTC CSVVAGSYYGALDEQFF
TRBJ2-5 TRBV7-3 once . TGTGCCAGCAGCTTATCAGGTCGGACGGGAGAGGAGACCCAGTACTTC CASSLSGRTGEETQYF
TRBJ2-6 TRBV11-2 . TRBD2 TGTGCCAGCAGCTTAGATCCTTTGCGGGGGGGCTTTTCTGGGGCCAACGTCCTGACTTTC CASSLDPLRGGFSGANVLTF
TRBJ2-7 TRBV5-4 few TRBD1 TGTGCCAGCAGCCCGACGGCGGACAGGGAGTACGAGCAGTACTTC CASSPTADREYEQYF
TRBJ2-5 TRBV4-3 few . TGCGCCAGCAGCCAAGGGACAGCCCAAGAGACCCAGTACTTC CASSQGTAQETQYF
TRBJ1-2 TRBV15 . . TGTGCCACAGAAAACCCAACAGGAAACTATGGCTACACCTTC CATENPTGNYGYTF
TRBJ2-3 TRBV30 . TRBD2 TGTGCCTGGATACCGGGACTAGCGGGGACAGATACGCAGTATTTT CAWIPGLAGTDTQYF
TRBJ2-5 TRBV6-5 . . TGTGCCAGCAGTCAGACTTGGGGGCCCGAGACCCAGTACTTC CASSQTWGPETQYF
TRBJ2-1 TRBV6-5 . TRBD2 TGTGCCAGCAGTCTCCGGACTAGTGACAATGAGCAGTTCTTC CASSLRTSDNEQFF
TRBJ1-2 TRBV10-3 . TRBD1 TGTGCCATCAGTGAGTCTAACTATGGACAGGGAGGCGACTATGGCTACACCTTC CAISESNYGQGGDYGYTF
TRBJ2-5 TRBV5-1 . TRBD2 TGCGCCAGCAGCGAGGGGACTAGCGGAGAGACCCAGTACTTC CASSEGTSGETQYF
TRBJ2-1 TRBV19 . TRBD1 TGTGCCAGTAGTATAATGAGGGGACAGGGGGCGTTTAATGAGCAGTTCTTC CASSIMRGQGAFNEQFF
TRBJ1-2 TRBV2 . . TGTGCCAGCAGTGAAGCGACAGAGACCTATGGCTACACCTTC CASSEATETYGYTF